These 19 T cell receptor beta chains were all obtained from the same sample, sequenced in a study of CDR3 diversity in severe acne. TCRdb recomputed calls from the PCR reads with MiXCR, one row per CDR3 protein. Of around 85,000 distinct CDR3 sequences in the sample, around 50% are singletons; the top ten hold roughly 10%. The sequencing input was blood. These receptors originate from a male donor with severe acne vulgaris.

This clonotype has more than one count but fewer than ten. The chain links TRBV7-9 to TRBJ2-5, with a weak D call TRBD1 (6 bases). CDR1 and CDR2 (germline): SEHNR, FQNEAQ (reference sequence). The CDR3 sequence is 16 residues long. V was shortened by 3 bases and J by 3 bases, with 17 bases between the two germline ends. Written as DNA, the CDR3 is TGTGCCAGCAGCTTCGCGGTTAGCGCAGGGGAAGAGACCCAGTACTTC. It is translated as CASSFAVSAGEETQYF.

This clonotype was detected ten times or more. V usage is TRBV7-6 and J usage is TRBJ2-1, with D unclear. The germline V gene encodes CDR1 SGHVS and CDR2 FNYEAQ. V was pared by 2 bases and J by 8 bases, with 10 bases between. The CDR3 contains 13 residues. CDR3: CASSLSAHYEQFF. CDR3 sequence (DNA): TGTGCCAGCAGCTTAAGTGCGCACTATGAGCAGTTCTTC.

The chain carries TRBV29-1 and TRBJ2-7; possible D gene TRBD1, 7 bases. CDR1 and CDR2 (germline): SQVTM, ANQGSEA. The CDR3 has 16 amino acids. The V gene lost 3 bases and the J gene lost 3 bases, with 21 bases spanning the gap. Here the CDR3 DNA reads TGCAGCGTTGATGGCGGGCGACAGGGCGGGATCTACGAGCAGTACTTC. This sequence encodes CSVDGGRQGGIYEQYF.

The chain couples TRBV20-1 to TRBJ2-3; D uncertain. The CDR3 has 12 residues. Between the trimmed V and J ends, which lost 5 bases and 1 base, there was a span of 7 bases. CDR1 is DFQATT, CDR2 SNEGSKA, per germline (reference sequence). The CDR3 loop is CSAQAGTDTQYF. In nucleotides, the CDR3 is TGCAGTGCTCAGGCGGGCACAGATACGCAGTATTTT.

This clonotype was observed at least ten times. The chain couples TRBV20-1 to TRBJ2-1; 7 nucleotides agree with TRBD2. This CDR3 is 15 amino acids long. Germline V gives CDR1 DFQATT, CDR2 SNEGSKA (reference sequence). V shed 6 bases, J shed 5 bases, and the junction held 13 bases outside the gene matches. DNA for the CDR3: TGCAGTGCCACCGAGAATTCTAGCGGTGACAATGAGCAGTTCTTC. This translates into CSATENSSGDNEQFF.

The CDR3 here is CSTFPPGGGYEQYF. CDR3 DNA: TGCAGTACATTTCCGCCGGGGGGAGGGTACGAGCAGTACTTC. J is TRBJ2-7 and V is TRBV20-1; 7 bases are shared with TRBD2. CDR3 length: 14 residues. With V trimmed by 8 bases and J by 4 bases, 14 bases remained unmatched. CDR1 and CDR2 from the germline V gene are DFQATT and SNEGSKA (reference sequence).

This clonotype was recorded at least ten times. This rearrangement joins TRBV7-2 to TRBJ2-3; possible D gene TRBD2, 5 bases. The CDR3 loop spans 16 amino acids. Germline CDR1 is SGHTA and CDR2 is FQGNSA. Trimming took off 1 base at V and 0 bases at J, with 11 bases between the two ends. CDR3 DNA: TGTGCCAGCAGCTTAGGTCTAGCCATTAGCACAGATACGCAGTATTTT. Residues: CASSLGLAISTDTQYF.

In its sample, this clonotype was seen many times. The rearrangement links TRBV7-3 to TRBJ2-1, with D uncertain. The V and J ends lost 1 base and 11 bases respectively, with 12 bases between them. Germline V CDR1 and CDR2: SGHTA, FQGTGA. This CDR3 region has 13 residues. The CDR3 here is CASSLRHSNQQFF. Here the CDR3 DNA reads TGTGCCAGCAGCTTAAGACACTCAAATCAGCAGTTCTTC. Drawing the rest from reference TRBV7-3 and TRBJ2-1, the complete variable domain is GAGVSQTPSNKVTEKGKYVELRCDPISGHTALYWYRQSLGQGPEFLIYFQGTGAADDSGLPNDRFFAVRPEGSVSTLKIQRTERGDSAVYLCASSLRHSNQQFFGPGTRLTVL.

The chain uses TRBV7-9 and TRBJ2-5; no definite D call. Per the germline V gene, CDR1 is SEHNR and CDR2 is FQNEAQ (reference sequence). V lost 5 bases and J 9 bases, leaving 13 bases between the germline ends. The CDR3 is 12 residues long. The CDR3: CASSLREQPQYF. Here the CDR3 DNA reads TGTGCCAGCAGCCTGAGAGAACAGCCCCAGTACTTC.

This chain connects TRBV7-9 to TRBJ2-5; no clear D. The CDR3 totals 16 residues. The germline gives CDR1 SEHNR, CDR2 FQNEAQ (reference sequence). The V end was cut by 5 bases, the J end by 3 bases, with 19 bases between. CDR3 protein: CASSDPSTGREETQYF. The DNA of the CDR3 is TGTGCCAGCAGCGACCCCTCGACCGGAAGGGAAGAGACCCAGTACTTC.

Remarks on this clonotype: A much larger clonotype is one base distant, so this may be a read error. The chain has TRBV5-1 and TRBJ2-7; tentative D call: TRBD2 (6 bases). The CDR3 extends over 14 amino acids. Looked up from germline, CDR1 is SGHRS and CDR2 is YFSETQ. The CDR3 reads CASSLLAESYEQCF. The CDR3 DNA sequence: TGCGCCAGCAGCTTGTTAGCGGAATCCTACGAGCAGTGCTTC.

This chain uses TRBV7-9 with TRBJ2-7; 14 nucleotides match TRBD2. The CDR3 runs 15 residues. Germline V gene data show CDR1 as SEHNR and CDR2 as FQNEAQ (reference sequence). Trimming cost V 6 bases and J 5 bases; bases outside gene matches: 6. CDR3 sequence reads: CASRTGLAGENEQYF. The CDR3, as DNA: TGTGCCAGCAGGACGGGACTAGCGGGAGAGAACGAGCAGTACTTC.

V and J are TRBV19 and TRBJ2-5; TRBD2 is a possible D gene (6 bases). The CDR3 extends over 14 amino acids. V dropped 3 bases and J dropped 3 bases, with 11 bases sitting between them. Germline V gene sequence: CDR1 LNHDA, CDR2 SQIVND (reference sequence). This chain's CDR3 is CASSIGGFEETQYF. CDR3 nucleotides: TGTGCCAGTAGTATTGGGGGGTTTGAAGAGACCCAGTACTTC.

This chain joins TRBV20-1 and TRBJ2-2; D gene unclear. V was pared by 5 bases and J by 6 bases, with 4 bases between. Germline lookup yields CDR1 DFQATT and CDR2 SNEGSKA (reference sequence). The CDR3 consists of 10 residues. CDR3 in amino acids: CSAYPGELFF. The CDR3 nucleotides read TGCAGTGCTTACCCCGGGGAGCTGTTTTTT.

The CDR3 sequence: CASSRGQGIYGYTF. CDR3 DNA sequence: TGTGCCAGCAGCCGGGGACAGGGGATATATGGCTACACCTTC. The V and J genes are TRBV12-3 or TRBV12-4 and TRBJ1-2, with 10 bases aligning to TRBD1. V shed 6 bases, J shed 5 bases, and the junction held 6 bases outside the gene matches. CDR3 length equals 14 residues.

This clonotype was recorded many times. This chain uses TRBV29-1 with TRBJ2-1, with TRBD1 matching 9 bases. Germline V gives CDR1 SQVTM, CDR2 ANQGSEA. The CDR3 contains 15 residues. J lost 7 bases, V lost 6 bases, and 13 bases had no gene match. DNA for the CDR3: TGCAGCGTCAGCGCCCGGGACAGGGCTGGAAATGAGCAGTTCTTC. Translating it yields CSVSARDRAGNEQFF.

The V and J genes are TRBV15 and TRBJ1-2; D remains unclear. The CDR3 runs 12 residues. The V gene's germline CDR1 is LNHNV and CDR2 YYDKDF (reference sequence). The V end lost 3 bases, the J end lost 2 bases, and 4 bases lay between the germline ends. The CDR3 protein is CATSSSNYGYTF. The CDR3 DNA follows: TGTGCCACCAGCAGCTCGAACTATGGCTACACCTTC.

With regard to this clonotype: Since no conserved phenylalanine or tryptophan closes the CDR3, a read error is the likely cause. The chain links TRBV29-1 to TRBJ2-2; D unclear. V dropped 3 bases and J dropped 5 bases, with 4 bases sitting between them. Germline V gene lookup returns CDR1 SQVTM and CDR2 ANQGSEA. The CDR3 sequence is 11 residues long. This CDR3 reads CSVEGTGELFL. The CDR3, as DNA: TGCAGCGTTGAGGGGACCGGGGAGCTGTTTCTT.

About this clonotype: A much larger clone differs from this one at a single base, so this may be a read error. The genes are TRBV5-6 and TRBJ2-7, with 11 nucleotides matching TRBD2. Germline V gene data show CDR1 as SGHDT and CDR2 as YYEEEE. This CDR3 is built from 15 residues. After removal of 5 bases from V and 6 bases from J, the junction contained 10 bases not matched to a gene. The chain's CDR3 is CASRNGGGLAVEQYF. CDR3 coding DNA: TGTGCCAGCAGGAACGGAGGGGGACTAGCGGTCGAGCAGTACTTC.